Listed below are T cell receptor beta chains from one sample, sequenced in a study of blood T cell repertoires in COVID-19. Method: immunoSEQ multiplex PCR; TCRdb's copy keeps in-frame clones and lacks some. Of about 14,000 clones in the sample, about 86% were seen once. Sequenced sample: peripheral blood. Every receptor here comes from a human donor in a cohort sampled during active COVID-19. Both conserved end residues are part of each CDR3. The order of the fields is V gene, D gene, clone size, J gene, CDR3 protein, CDR3 DNA. The D gene is left open where the match is weak. The size field is filled for only some rows; it gives once, few, many or a size class.

TRBV2	.	.	TRBJ1-1	CASSMDRLNTEAFF	TGTGCCAGCAGTATGGACAGACTAAACACTGAAGCTTTCTTT
TRBV6-4	TRBD1	.	TRBJ2-6	CASTRTGTNSGANVLTF	TGTGCCAGCACCCGGACAGGGACAAACTCTGGGGCCAACGTCCTGACTTTC
TRBV4-3	TRBD2	few	TRBJ2-5	CASSQEGLAGGGYETQYF	TGCGCCAGCAGCCAAGAAGGACTAGCGGGAGGAGGGTATGAGACCCAGTACTTC
TRBV11-3	TRBD2	.	TRBJ2-5	CASSIPGGRETQYF	TGTGCCAGCAGCATCCCGGGGGGTCGAGAGACCCAGTACTTC
TRBV6-5	.	once	TRBJ2-7	CASSYSASYEQYF	TGTGCCAGCAGTTACTCTGCGAGCTACGAGCAGTACTTC
TRBV7-2	.	.	TRBJ1-1	CASSSYSWELPNTEAFF	TGTGCCAGCAGCTCCTATTCATGGGAGCTTCCGAACACTGAAGCTTTCTTT
TRBV7-9	.	.	TRBJ1-1	CASSPPRGVFDTEAFF	TGTGCCAGCAGCCCCCCTCGCGGGGTATTCGACACTGAAGCTTTCTTT
TRBV7-3	TRBD1	once	TRBJ1-2	CASSPTRDRGYGYTF	TGTGCCAGCAGCCCGACTAGGGACAGGGGATACGGCTACACCTTC
TRBV7-3	TRBD2	once	TRBJ2-5	CASSSLAGNQETQYF	TGTGCCAGCAGCTCGTTAGCGGGAAATCAAGAGACCCAGTACTTC
TRBV5-1	TRBD1	.	TRBJ2-5	CASSPQGAQETQYF	TGCGCCAGCAGCCCACAGGGGGCCCAAGAGACCCAGTACTTC
TRBV10-3	TRBD1	.	TRBJ1-2	CAISEPRQGANGYTF	TGTGCCATCAGTGAACCTAGACAGGGGGCTAATGGCTACACCTTC
TRBV7-9	TRBD1	.	TRBJ1-1	CASSVQGAEAFF	TGTGCCAGCAGCGTCCAGGGGGCTGAAGCTTTCTTT
TRBV3-1/TRBV3-2	TRBD2	.	TRBJ2-3	CASSQGTSGGTTDTQYF	TGTGCCAGCAGCCAAGGGACTAGCGGGGGTACCACAGATACGCAGTATTTT
TRBV6-5	TRBD2	.	TRBJ2-1	CASSYSTGGLQFF	TGTGCCAGCAGTTACTCGACGGGGGGACTGCAGTTCTTC
TRBV7-2	TRBD1	once	TRBJ2-7	CASSITGDPLYEQYF	TGTGCCAGCAGTATTACAGGGGATCCCCTCTACGAGCAGTACTTC
TRBV7-9	TRBD2	.	TRBJ2-3	CASSLGTSGSDVTDTQYF	TGTGCCAGCAGCTTAGGCACTAGCGGGAGTGATGTGACAGATACGCAGTATTTT
TRBV5-6	.	.	TRBJ1-4	CASSLGGGGIREKLFF	TGTGCCAGCAGCTTGGGGGGCGGGGGGATTCGTGAAAAACTGTTTTTT
TRBV7-2	.	.	TRBJ2-1	CASSPDQGGSYNEQFF	TGTGCCAGCAGCCCCGATCAGGGAGGCTCCTACAATGAGCAGTTCTTC
TRBV11-2	TRBD1	once	TRBJ1-4	CASSLGQLQGEKLFF	TGTGCCAGCAGCCTCGGACAGCTACAGGGGGAAAAACTGTTTTTT
TRBV28	TRBD1	.	TRBJ1-5	CASSAGGYGGNQPQHF	TGTGCCAGCAGCGCAGGGGGCTACGGGGGCAATCAGCCCCAGCATTTT
TRBV10-3	TRBD1	.	TRBJ1-1	CAIRAQGAFTEAFF	TGTGCCATCAGGGCTCAGGGGGCTTTTACTGAAGCTTTCTTT
TRBV7-9	.	.	TRBJ2-1	CASSSETAYNEQFF	TGTGCCAGCAGCTCGGAGACGGCGTACAATGAGCAGTTCTTC
TRBV4-2	TRBD2	.	TRBJ2-7	CASSQAAGGVSGMIYEQYF	TGTGCCAGCAGCCAAGCAGCTGGGGGCGTTAGCGGGATGATTTACGAGCAGTACTTC
TRBV30	.	.	TRBJ1-4	CATDSTNEKLFF	TGTGCCACGGACTCAACTAATGAAAAACTGTTTTTT
TRBV5-1	TRBD2	.	TRBJ2-7	CASSLTSGRYEQYF	TGCGCCAGCAGCTTGACTAGCGGGAGGTACGAGCAGTACTTC
TRBV29-1	TRBD1	.	TRBJ1-2	CSVWTGNYGYTF	TGCAGCGTCTGGACAGGGAACTATGGCTACACCTTC
TRBV7-6	.	.	TRBJ1-4	CASSSRGEEKLFF	TGTGCCAGCAGTTCGCGGGGAGAAGAAAAACTGTTTTTT
TRBV21-1	.	.	TRBJ1-3	CASTRRGGEAGNTIYF	TGTGCCAGCACCCGTAGGGGGGGCGAGGCTGGAAACACCATATATTTT
TRBV6-1	.	.	TRBJ1-2	CASSEGAIYGYTF	TGTGCCAGCAGTGAAGGGGCCATCTATGGCTACACCTTC
TRBV5-6	.	.	TRBJ2-7	CASSLSVYEQYF	TGTGCCAGCAGCTTGTCCGTTTACGAGCAGTACTTC
TRBV4-3	TRBD2	.	TRBJ2-1	CASSQDQDGRAYNEQFF	TGCGCCAGCAGCCAAGATCAGGACGGGAGGGCTTACAATGAGCAGTTCTTC
TRBV3-1/TRBV3-2	.	.	TRBJ2-5	CASSQDFGGEETQYF	TGTGCCAGCAGCCAAGATTTCGGGGGAGAAGAGACCCAGTACTTC
TRBV14	TRBD1	.	TRBJ2-7	CASSQGTGRHEQYF	TGTGCCAGCAGCCAAGGGACAGGGAGACACGAGCAGTACTTC
TRBV2	.	.	TRBJ1-5	CASSGTDINQPQHF	TGTGCCAGCAGTGGGACAGATATTAATCAGCCCCAGCATTTT
TRBV5-8	TRBD2	few	TRBJ2-5	CASSLTGGSETQYF	TGTGCCAGCAGCTTGACGGGGGGAAGCGAGACCCAGTACTTC
TRBV10-3	TRBD1	.	TRBJ1-1	CAISVTGGTEAFF	TGTGCCATCAGTGTAACAGGGGGCACTGAAGCTTTCTTT
TRBV10-3	TRBD1	.	TRBJ1-2	CAIRPPGQAYGYTF	TGTGCCATCAGGCCGCCGGGACAGGCCTATGGCTACACCTTC
TRBV28	TRBD1	once	TRBJ1-1	CASSLADRGYSEAFF	TGTGCCAGCAGTTTAGCGGACAGGGGATATTCTGAAGCTTTCTTT
TRBV7-6	.	once	TRBJ2-1	CASSSGGNEQFF	TGTGCCAGCAGCTCCGGCGGAAATGAGCAGTTCTTC
TRBV5-1	TRBD1	.	TRBJ2-7	CASSLAGGHEQYF	TGCGCCAGCAGCTTGGCAGGGGGCCACGAGCAGTACTTC
TRBV5-6	.	.	TRBJ1-1	CASSLGARGTNTEAFF	TGTGCCAGCAGCTTGGGGGCGCGGGGGACAAACACTGAAGCTTTCTTT
TRBV14	TRBD1	.	TRBJ1-4	CASSPRTGGEKLFF	TGTGCCAGCAGCCCCCGGACAGGGGGGGAAAAACTGTTTTTT
TRBV4-1	.	.	TRBJ2-5	CASSQDHPAGGETQYF	TGCGCCAGCAGCCAAGACCACCCAGCAGGGGGGGAGACCCAGTACTTC
TRBV25-1	TRBD2	.	TRBJ2-7	CASSESYPSGIVYEQYF	TGTGCCAGCAGTGAATCCTATCCTAGCGGGATAGTCTACGAGCAGTACTTC
TRBV6-6	TRBD1	.	TRBJ2-1	CASSYGTGGNPEQFF	TGTGCCAGCAGTTACGGGACAGGAGGGAACCCCGAGCAGTTCTTC
TRBV18	.	.	TRBJ1-6	CASSPTGGDSPLHF	TGTGCCAGCTCCCCTACCGGGGGGGACTCACCCCTCCACTTT
TRBV5-1	TRBD1	.	TRBJ2-1	CASRGQGGLNEQFF	TGCGCCAGCAGGGGACAGGGGGGCCTAAATGAGCAGTTCTTC
TRBV5-3	TRBD2	.	TRBJ2-3	CAITTSGSTDTQYF	TGTGCCATCACCACTAGCGGTAGCACAGATACGCAGTATTTT
TRBV4-2	.	.	TRBJ1-6	CASSQEYTINSPLHF	TGTGCCAGCAGCCAAGAGTACACAATTAATTCACCCCTCCACTTT
TRBV6-4	.	.	TRBJ2-1	CASSRPGTAYNEQFF	TGTGCCAGCTCCCGACCCGGGACTGCCTACAATGAGCAGTTCTTC
TRBV13	.	.	TRBJ1-6	CASTLGPGLVSPLHF	TGTGCCAGCACCCTTGGGCCAGGGCTAGTGTCACCCCTCCACTTT
TRBV19	TRBD1	once	TRBJ2-4	CASSIRDRIMDIQYF	TGTGCCAGTAGTATACGGGACAGAATTATGGACATTCAGTACTTC
TRBV9	.	.	TRBJ2-1	CASSVIVGAGSEQFF	TGTGCCAGCAGCGTTATTGTCGGCGCGGGGAGCGAGCAGTTCTTC
TRBV27	.	.	TRBJ2-7	CASSPGGQGGHEQYF	TGTGCCAGCAGTCCGGGAGGACAGGGAGGCCACGAGCAGTACTTC